This T cell receptor (beta chain) was sequenced during a study of shared clonotypes between healthy human individuals. As for the study in general: In total, the donors were two women and a few men aged 18 to 49.

In germline, CDR1 is LNHDA, CDR2 SQIVND (reference sequence). CDR3 length: 13 residues. After removal of 9 bases from V and 5 bases from J, the junction contained 7 bases not matched to a gene. Every donor was a Caucasian adult from Nashville, Tennessee. The unsorted PBMC sample used ten immunoSEQ deep assay plates. Sequenced by immunoSEQ multiplex PCR; TCRdb stores in-frame clones only, minus some. The sample consists of about 490,000 clones, about three quarters of them appearing once. The chain links TRBV19 to TRBJ1-2; 9 bases match TRBD1. The sequenced sample was PBMCs. This TCR was sampled from a woman aged 40 to 50 in good health. Some clones in this sample may be carry-over from other donors' samples. The CDR3 DNA follows: TGTGCCAGCCAGGGGGACAGGGCTTATGGCTACACCTTC. Amino acids: CASQGDRAYGYTF.